One sample yielded the 27 T cell receptor beta chains listed below, sequenced in a study of identical twins (dated by TCRdb to 2016 to 2017). Library generation was performed with 5' RACE. Sequencing relied on an Illumina HiSeq 2000. Starting from the raw public reads, TCRdb applied fastp trimming at Q25, assembled clones with MiXCR and retained in-frame beta chains. CDR3 protein duplicates are merged, each entry listing the most common genes and DNA. Recorded for this sample are 220,000 or so distinct CDR3 sequences; about 7.3% of them occurred a single time. Under 4% of the sample belongs to the ten largest clones. These data also formed part of another study, on yellow fever vaccine responses in identical twins.

The material sequenced was memory (CD45RO+) T cells sorted from blood. The cell subset or site tag for this specimen amounts to: CD45RO+ enriched T cells. All receptors come from a young woman in good health.

This clonotype was observed a few times. V usage is TRBV20-1 and J usage is TRBJ1-4, with D tentatively TRBD1 (5 bases). Per germline, CDR1 DFQATT and CDR2 SNEGSKA (reference sequence). Trimming pared 1 base from V and 8 bases from J, leaving 11 bases between. The CDR3 has 13 residues. The CDR3 protein is CSARGPGYEKLFF. CDR3 nucleotides: TGCAGTGCTAGAGGTCCAGGGTACGAAAAACTGTTTTTT.

The chain links TRBV7-2 to TRBJ1-1; D may be TRBD1 (6 bases). Trimming shortened V by 5 bases and J by 4 bases, and 17 bases separated the two germline ends. The CDR3 runs to 15 residues. Germline lookup yields CDR1 SGHTA and CDR2 FQGNSA. CDR3 loop: CASSQTGGAGTEAFF. DNA of the CDR3: TGTGCCAGCAGCCAAACCGGGGGGGCTGGCACTGAAGCTTTCTTT.

This clonotype was picked up many times. The gene calls are TRBV27 and TRBJ1-2; possible D gene TRBD1, 5 bases. Germline CDR1 and CDR2: MNHEY and SMNVEV (reference sequence). The CDR3 spans 14 residues. V lost 2 bases to trimming and J lost 6 bases, with 13 bases between them. The CDR3 nucleotides read TGTGCCAGCAGTTTAAGGTGGCAGGGCGATGGCTACACCTTC. It yields the protein CASSLRWQGDGYTF.

This clonotype came up many times. The chain carries TRBV3-1 and TRBJ2-7; tentative D call: TRBD1 (6 bases). Trimming removed 1 base from V and 4 bases from J, with 11 bases in between. Germline-derived CDR1 and CDR2 are LGHDT and YNNKEL (reference sequence). The CDR3 spans 14 residues. For the CDR3, the DNA is TGTGCCAGCAGCCAAGCATCAGGGGCGTACGAGCAGTACTTC. Its translation is CASSQASGAYEQYF.

This rearrangement joins TRBV7-9 to TRBJ1-1, with TRBD1 matching 7 bases. Germline CDR1 and CDR2: SEHNR and FQNEAQ (reference sequence). This CDR3 is 14 amino acids long. After removal of 4 bases from V and 1 base from J, the junction contained 3 bases not matched to a gene. The CDR3 spells CASSYGTANTEAFF. The DNA for the CDR3 is TGTGCCAGCAGCTACGGGACAGCGAACACTGAAGCTTTCTTT. Together with reference TRBV7-9 and TRBJ1-1, the CDR3 gives the full variable domain: DTGVSQNPRHKITKRGQNVTFRCDPISEHNRLYWYRQTLGQGPEFLTYFQNEAQLEKSRLLSDRFSAERPKGSFSTLEIQRTEQGDSAMYLCASSYGTANTEAFFGQGTRLTVV.

This clonotype was recorded a few times. The V call is TRBV29-1, the J call TRBJ2-7; 11 bases match TRBD2. Germline CDR1 is SQVTM and CDR2 is ANQGSEA. CDR3 length equals 14 residues. The J segment lost 3 bases and the V segment lost 7 bases, leaving 8 bases of the junction unmatched. The CDR3 nucleotides read TGCAGCGCCCTCCTAGCGGGAGGACTCTACGAGCAGTACTTC. Translation: CSALLAGGLYEQYF.

The CDR3 loop reads CASSYRSAGFSGNTIYF. CDR3 bases: TGTGCCAGCAGTTACCGATCCGCGGGGTTCTCTGGAAACACCATATATTTT. The chain is built from TRBV6-5 and TRBJ1-3; D remains ambiguous. Between the trimmed V and J ends, which lost 2 bases and 0 bases, there was a span of 14 bases. This CDR3 contains 17 residues. Germline CDR1 reads MNHEY; CDR2 reads SVGAGI.

V is TRBV11-2 and J is TRBJ2-1; D unresolved. Germline V gene sequence: CDR1 SGHAT, CDR2 FQNNGV. Trimming cost V 2 bases and J 0 bases, with 11 bases left between them. CDR3 length: 16 residues. This chain's CDR3 is CASSLLYSSSYNEQFF. Written as DNA, the CDR3 is TGTGCCAGCAGCTTATTGTACAGTAGCTCCTACAATGAGCAGTTCTTC.

Many counts were recorded for this clonotype. The genes are TRBV11-2 and TRBJ2-1; 9 nucleotides agree with TRBD2. CDR1 is SGHAT, CDR2 FQNNGV, per germline. Losses at the gene ends were 1 base for V and 4 bases for J; bases not matched to a gene: 2. This CDR3 is 15 amino acids long. For the CDR3, the DNA is TGTGCCAGCAGCTTAGGACTAGCGGATTACAATGAGCAGTTCTTC. Amino acids: CASSLGLADYNEQFF.

Only a few counts were recorded for this clonotype. This chain uses TRBV10-3 with TRBJ2-2; 9 bases match TRBD2. V gave up 8 bases and J gave up 5 bases; unmatched junction bases: 6. Germline values: CDR1 ENHRY, CDR2 SYGVKD. This CDR3 contains 14 residues. The CDR3 loop reads CAIPSGEGTGELFF. CDR3 DNA: TGTGCCATCCCTAGCGGGGAGGGTACCGGGGAGCTGTTTTTT.

The J gene is TRBJ1-2, the V gene TRBV28; D uncertain. V was pared by 5 bases and J by 6 bases, with 10 bases between. CDR1 MDHEN and CDR2 SYDVKM come from the germline V gene. The CDR3 loop spans 12 amino acids. The DNA for the CDR3 is TGTGCCAGCAGTCCTCGGGTAGATGGCTACACCTTC. Protein product: CASSPRVDGYTF.

The chain is built from TRBV6-5 and TRBJ2-1; TRBD2 matches at 10 bases. V lost 2 bases and J lost 7; bases outside the gene matches: 8. The CDR3 runs to 16 residues. The V gene's germline CDR1 is MNHEY and CDR2 SVGAGI. Written as DNA, the CDR3 is TGTGCCAGCAGTTACCCCGGACTAGCGGAGGGGAATGAGCAGTTCTTC. It is translated as CASSYPGLAEGNEQFF.

This clonotype occurred a few times. The V call is TRBV12-3 or TRBV12-4, the J call TRBJ2-7; D gene uncertain. CDR3 length equals 13 residues. V was shortened by 3 bases and J by 6 bases, with 12 bases between the two germline ends. The CDR3 DNA sequence: TGTGCCAGCAGTTTGACCGAAGCGACCGAGCAGTACTTC. As protein: CASSLTEATEQYF.

J is TRBJ2-5 and V is TRBV5-1; tentative D call: TRBD1 (5 bases). Germline CDR1 reads SGHRS; CDR2 reads YFSETQ. V dropped 2 bases and J dropped 1 base, with 6 bases sitting between them. There are 13 residues in the CDR3. The CDR3 coding sequence is TGCGCCAGCAGCTTCACAGGCCAAGAGACCCAGTACTTC. This translates into CASSFTGQETQYF.

This chain connects TRBV20-1 to TRBJ2-2, with 10 bases fitting TRBD2. This CDR3 region has 17 residues. The germline gives CDR1 DFQATT, CDR2 SNEGSKA (reference sequence). Trimming removed 1 base from V and 0 bases from J; junction bases left unmatched: 5. The CDR3 reads CSARAASGRPNTGELFF. The CDR3 bases are TGCAGTGCTAGAGCGGCTAGCGGGAGACCGAACACCGGGGAGCTGTTTTTT.

This clonotype occurred a few times. One end of the junction varies from germline; a read error may be responsible. The chain recombines TRBV15 with TRBJ1-5; a possible D gene is TRBD1 (6 bases). The CDR3 is 17 amino acids. The V gene's germline CDR1 is LNHNV and CDR2 YYDKDF (reference sequence). Written as DNA, the CDR3 is TGTGCCACCAGCAGAGTTGAAGGGGGGTGGGGGAATCGGCCCCAGCATTTT. It encodes CATSRVEGGWGNRPQHF.

This clonotype was seen many times. The chain carries TRBV7-9 and TRBJ1-2; the D is unclear. The CDR3 contains 15 residues. The germline V and J ends were trimmed by 0 bases and 4 bases, with 12 bases remaining between them. The germline V gene has CDR1 SEHNR and CDR2 FQNEAQ (reference sequence). In nucleotides, the CDR3 is TGTGCCAGCAGCTTAGCTACAAAGCAAACCTATGGCTACACCTTC. Translating gives CASSLATKQTYGYTF.

This clonotype was seen a few times. The chain joins TRBV7-9 to TRBJ1-4, with a tentative D call TRBD1 (6 bases). The CDR3 has 15 amino acids. CDR1 and CDR2 (germline): SEHNR, FQNEAQ (reference sequence). V was clipped by 3 bases and J by 5 bases, with 13 bases between them. As DNA, the CDR3 is TGTGCCAGCAGCTTTGGGGGCAGCTTAAATGAAAAACTGTTTTTT. This sequence encodes CASSFGGSLNEKLFF. Full variable domain (missing parts from reference TRBV7-9 and TRBJ1-4): DTGVSQNPRHKITKRGQNVTFRCDPISEHNRLYWYRQTLGQGPEFLTYFQNEAQLEKSRLLSDRFSAERPKGSFSTLEIQRTEQGDSAMYLCASSFGGSLNEKLFFGSGTQLSVL.

This clonotype was seen a handful of times. The V and J genes are TRBV20-1 and TRBJ2-7; no firm D call. Trimming left V 2 bases short and J 7 bases short, with 12 bases between. Germline V lookup: CDR1 DFQATT, CDR2 SNEGSKA (reference sequence). This CDR3 comprises 12 residues. In DNA form, the CDR3 reads TGCAGTGCTAGAAAAGGACCAGTGGAGCAGTACTTC. It codes for CSARKGPVEQYF.

There are a few counts of this clonotype. The rearrangement links TRBV20-1 to TRBJ2-3; D is unclear. Deletions cut 6 bases from V and 2 bases from J, with 12 bases between. The CDR3 has 13 amino acids. The germline CDR1 and CDR2 sequences are DFQATT and SNEGSKA (reference sequence). The CDR3 region is CSAPGPTTDTQYF. In nucleotides, the CDR3 is TGCAGTGCCCCCGGCCCGACCACAGATACGCAGTATTTT.

This clonotype was observed a handful of times. The chain links TRBV3-1 to TRBJ1-1; D gene ambiguous. The CDR3 runs 13 residues. Germline-derived CDR1 and CDR2 are LGHDT and YNNKEL (reference sequence). V was cut by 0 bases and J by 6 bases, with 8 bases left in between. The CDR3 is CASSQDLGPEAFF. DNA of the CDR3: TGTGCCAGCAGCCAAGATTTAGGGCCTGAAGCTTTCTTT.

This clonotype occurred many times. The chain combines TRBV7-9 with TRBJ1-1; D call uncertain. V lost 2 bases and J lost 5, with 9 bases in between. This CDR3 region has 13 residues. The germline gives CDR1 SEHNR, CDR2 FQNEAQ (reference sequence). Here the CDR3 reads CASSLFGQTEAFF. In DNA form, the CDR3 reads TGTGCCAGCAGCTTATTCGGGCAAACTGAAGCTTTCTTT.

This clonotype was seen a few times. J is TRBJ2-6 and V is TRBV5-6, with D hard to call. The CDR3 runs to 16 residues. Trimming shortened V by 0 bases and J by 0 bases, and 7 bases separated the two germline ends. Germline values: CDR1 SGHDT, CDR2 YYEEEE. CDR3 amino acids: CASSLGAISGANVLTF. In DNA, the CDR3 is TGTGCCAGCAGCTTGGGGGCCATCTCTGGGGCCAACGTCCTGACTTTC.

This clonotype has at least ten counts. The chain couples TRBV7-6 to TRBJ1-5; D is unresolved. V was pared by 1 base and J by 3 bases, with 4 bases between. The germline CDR1 and CDR2 sequences are SGHVS and FNYEAQ. CDR3 length: 13 residues. CDR3 loop: CASSLDTNQPQHF. CDR3 nucleotides: TGTGCCAGCAGCTTAGACACCAATCAGCCCCAGCATTTT. Combining the CDR3 with reference TRBV7-6 and TRBJ1-5 gives the whole variable domain GAGVSQSPRYKVTKRGQDVALRCDPISGHVSLYWYRQALGQGPEFLTYFNYEAQQDKSGLPNDRFSAERPEGSISTLTIQRTEQRDSAMYRCASSLDTNQPQHFGDGTRLSIL.

In its sample, this clonotype was seen many times. V gene TRBV4-2 combines with J gene TRBJ2-3; TRBD1 aligns across 7 bases. The CDR3 runs 15 residues. The germline CDR1 and CDR2 sequences are LGHNA and YNFKEQ. V lost 0 bases and J lost 3; bases outside the gene matches: 3. The CDR3 sequence: CASSQDDRVTDTQYF. Here the CDR3 DNA reads TGTGCCAGCAGCCAAGATGACAGGGTAACAGATACGCAGTATTTT.

This chain uses TRBV20-1 with TRBJ2-1, with TRBD2 identical over 9 bases. This CDR3 is 17 amino acids long. In germline, CDR1 is DFQATT, CDR2 SNEGSKA (reference sequence). Unmatched junction bases numbered 11, after V lost 5 bases and J lost 0 bases. CDR3 sequence: CSAPGGGVPSSYNEQFF. CDR3 nucleotide sequence: TGCAGTGCTCCCGGCGGGGGGGTCCCTAGCTCCTACAATGAGCAGTTCTTC.

In its sample, this clonotype was seen many times. CDR3 sequence reads: CASSHRGGTGELFF. DNA of the CDR3: TGCGCCAGCAGCCACAGGGGAGGAACCGGGGAGCTGTTTTTT. The gene calls are TRBV5-1 and TRBJ2-2; TRBD1 might be the D (7 bases). Germline V gene lookup returns CDR1 SGHRS and CDR2 YFSETQ. The V and J ends lost 4 bases and 5 bases respectively, with 12 bases between them. The CDR3 spans 14 residues.